This T cell receptor (beta chain) was recorded in a study of T cell responses to AZD1222 COVID-19 vaccine. The V gene end was trimmed by 3 bases and the J gene end by 12 bases; junction bases not matched to a gene: 10. CDR3 length: 14 amino acids. Germline CDR1 is SNHLY and CDR2 is FYNNEI. Only in-frame clones appear in the TCRdb table, and some are missing; sequencing was by immunoSEQ multiplex PCR. Of roughly 53,000 clones detected, around 85% appear once; the ten largest clones hold approximately 19%. The V and J genes are TRBV2 and TRBJ2-2; 7 positions agree with TRBD2. The TCR sequence derives from an adult in good health. The sample consisted of peripheral blood, taken on day 0 of MenACWY control vaccination. The CDR3 is CASSERLAAPKLFF. The CDR3 DNA is TGTGCCAGCAGTGAGCGGCTAGCGGCCCCCAAGCTGTTTTTT.